This T cell receptor (beta chain) was captured in a study of PD-L1 blockade in urothelial cancer. Across the study: Between 0 and 3 chemotherapy regimens preceded treatment for each patient. Analyzed time points were 3 weeks (second dose) and 6 weeks after therapy began.

Generated by immunoSEQ multiplex PCR, the TCRdb table keeps only in-frame clones and is missing some. The profile covers more than 30,000 clones, with around 86% appearing a single time and more than 3% taken by the ten largest. Locally advanced or metastatic urothelial carcinoma was present in patients. Sampling of each patient yielded between 1 and 8 specimens, collected pretreatment and on-treatment. The CDR3 contains 14 residues. V lost 3 bases and J lost 1, with 11 bases in between. Germline CDR1 is GTSNPN and CDR2 is SVGIG (reference sequence). The TCR sequence derives from a man aged 50-59 years with urothelial cancer. J is TRBJ2-3 and V is TRBV30; D is possibly TRBD1 (6 bases). The sample here was PBMCs, taken around atezolizumab (anti-PD-L1) treatment. CDR3 nucleotide sequence: TGTGCCTGGAGGGCAGGGGCGGGCACAGATACGCAGTATTTT. This codes for CAWRAGAGTDTQYF.